This T cell receptor (beta chain) was sequenced during a study of blood T cell repertoires in COVID-19. Germline assignment: CDR1 ENHRY and CDR2 SYGVKD. The ends were cut back, 3 bases at V and 3 bases at J, with 14 bases in the middle. This CDR3 is built from 15 residues. The authors' processing: Estimation of nucleated cell counts relied on the amplification of reference gene primers. Data came from immunoSEQ multiplex PCR; TCRdb stores just in-frame clones and leaves some out. The D gene and trimming were derived from the DNA, and the V and J assignments and clone size from that table. The sample yields 57,000 or so clones, around nine tenths seen once.

This TCR was recovered from a woman in her forties or fifties with active or convalescent COVID-19. The chain uses TRBV10-3 and TRBJ1-1; D is uncertain. The sample consisted of peripheral blood. DNA of the CDR3: TGTGCCATCAGTGAACGGGGAGGTAGGGACACTGAAGCTTTCTTT. Amino acid sequence: CAISERGGRDTEAFF.